A selection of T cell receptor beta chains follows, all from one sample in a study of CD8+ T cells in alopecia areata. Using immunoSEQ multiplex PCR, the repertoire was profiled, and TCRdb retains in-frame clones only, with some absent. The data hold 150,000 to 200,000 clones, with under 80% observed a single time. The sequenced sample was CD4+ T cells sorted from blood, obtained at week 49, from a patient treated with tofacitinib. These receptors were collected from a human donor with alopecia areata. CDR3s include the opening cysteine and the closing phenylalanine or tryptophan. A D gene is named only where the DNA matches it firmly. Some rows mark clone size as missing; the rest say once, few, many or name a class of expanded clone.

cdr3_nt cdr3_aa j_call v_call d_call clone_size
TGTGCCATCAGTCGGACTAGCCAGGATAACACCGGGGAGCTGTTTTTT CAISRTSQDNTGELFF TRBJ2-2 TRBV10-3 TRBD2 few
TGTGCCTTAGGGGGCGCTGATCAGCCCCAGCATTTT CALGGADQPQHF TRBJ1-5 TRBV21-1 . many
TGTGCTAGTGGTTTGGTACCGAGGACAGAAGGTGGCTACACCTTC CASGLVPRTEGGYTF TRBJ1-2 TRBV12-5 . few
TGCGCCAGCAAAGATCAGCGGAGCATGACCGGGGAGCTGTTTTTT CASKDQRSMTGELFF TRBJ2-2 TRBV4-1 . .
TGTGCCAGCAGCCTGAAGGCTGAAGCTTTCTTT CASSLKAEAFF TRBJ1-1 TRBV7-2 . .
TGTGCCAGCAGCTTTGGCGGCCAAGAGACCCAGTACTTC CASSFGGQETQYF TRBJ2-5 TRBV11-1 . few
TGTGCCTGGAGTGTACAGACGAGCAATCAGCCCCAGCATTTT CAWSVQTSNQPQHF TRBJ1-5 TRBV30 . .
TGTGCCTGGAGTATGTACACTAGCACAGATACGCAGTATTTT CAWSMYTSTDTQYF TRBJ2-3 TRBV30 . .
TGCAGCGTTGCCAGGGACCCTGGAAACACCATATATTTT CSVARDPGNTIYF TRBJ1-3 TRBV29-1 . .
TGCGCCAGCAGTTCCCATACGACTAGCGGGGGGGCCTACAATGAGCAGTTCTTC CASSSHTTSGGAYNEQFF TRBJ2-1 TRBV4-1 TRBD2 many
TGTGCCACCAGCAGGGATAGGGGGCAAGGGGCCAACGTCCTGACTTTC CATSRDRGQGANVLTF TRBJ2-6 TRBV15 TRBD1 .
TGTGCCAGCAGCTTAGGACCCCGGGACTACGAGCAGTACTTC CASSLGPRDYEQYF TRBJ2-7 TRBV7-2 . few
TGCGCCAGCAGCTTAAGGGGGGGCAGGCAAGCCTACGAGCAGTACTTC CASSLRGGRQAYEQYF TRBJ2-7 TRBV5-1 . .
TGTGCCAGCACTAACCCACCTCTCGGCAGTTACGAGCAGTACTTC CASTNPPLGSYEQYF TRBJ2-7 TRBV6-6 . .
TGCGCCAGCAGCCAAATGTCCATTGGGGGTTCACCCCTCCACTTT CASSQMSIGGSPLHF TRBJ1-6 TRBV4-3 . .
TGTGCCATCACACCCAGACGCACAGATACGCAGTATTTT CAITPRRTDTQYF TRBJ2-3 TRBV10-3 . .
TGCAGCGGCGGGACAGTCTATGGCTACACCTTC CSGGTVYGYTF TRBJ1-2 TRBV29-1 TRBD1 .
TGTGCCTGGAGTGGGGGCCCTAACTATGGCTACACCTTC CAWSGGPNYGYTF TRBJ1-2 TRBV30 . .
TGTGCCAGTAGTATGGACAGGGTGGGCGAGCAGTACTTC CASSMDRVGEQYF TRBJ2-7 TRBV19 TRBD1 few
TGCGCCAGCAGCTACGAATCGAACACCGGGGAGCTGTTTTTT CASSYESNTGELFF TRBJ2-2 TRBV5-1 . few
TGTGCCAGCAAGACAGGGGGTACAACTAATGAAAAACTGTTTTTT CASKTGGTTNEKLFF TRBJ1-4 TRBV27 TRBD1 .
TGTGCCAGCAGTGAACCCGGACGGACCGGGGAGCTGTTTTTT CASSEPGRTGELFF TRBJ2-2 TRBV25-1 . .
TGTGCCAGCAGCTTAAGGTCGGAGGGGGGAAACACCATATATTTT CASSLRSEGGNTIYF TRBJ1-3 TRBV7-6 . .
TGCAGCGTGGCCCCACAGTATGGGTCGACTGAAGCTTTCTTT CSVAPQYGSTEAFF TRBJ1-1 TRBV29-1 . .
TGTGCCAGCAGCTTACCCGGCCCGCTAAGGACCCAGTACTTC CASSLPGPLRTQYF TRBJ2-5 TRBV11-2 . few
TGCAGCGTCGCCGGGACAGGGTTAGATACGCAGTATTTT CSVAGTGLDTQYF TRBJ2-3 TRBV29-1 TRBD1 .
TGCGCCAAACCGTCCGGGACAGGGGATAATTCACCCCTCCACTTT CAKPSGTGDNSPLHF TRBJ1-6 TRBV10-2 TRBD1 .